Detailed here is one T cell receptor (beta chain). What it recognizes is unknown. TCRdb called the 5' RACE reads again in MiXCR, with one record for every CDR3 protein. The table includes approximately 260,000 distinct CDR3 sequences, 16% detected once. The sample comes from a study of T-cell memory formation after mild COVID-19. Overall study findings and caveats: Contracting CD4+ clones were located mainly in CM and EM, and CD8+ clones in EMRA.

CDR1 SGHRS and CDR2 YFSETQ come from the germline V gene. The V gene end was trimmed by 1 base and the J gene end by 7 bases; junction bases not matched to a gene: 3. The length of the CDR3 is 15 residues. The sample was PBMCs or a T cell subset sorted from them (not recorded which). The TCR sequence derives from a young man who had mild COVID-19 (a few samples of this study predate the infection). Cell type and time point are not known. The J gene is TRBJ1-6, the V gene TRBV5-1, with 9 bases fitting TRBD1. CDR3 DNA sequence: TGCGCCAGCAGCTTGCTCGGACAGGGGAATTCACCCCTCCACTTT. It yields the protein CASSLLGQGNSPLHF.